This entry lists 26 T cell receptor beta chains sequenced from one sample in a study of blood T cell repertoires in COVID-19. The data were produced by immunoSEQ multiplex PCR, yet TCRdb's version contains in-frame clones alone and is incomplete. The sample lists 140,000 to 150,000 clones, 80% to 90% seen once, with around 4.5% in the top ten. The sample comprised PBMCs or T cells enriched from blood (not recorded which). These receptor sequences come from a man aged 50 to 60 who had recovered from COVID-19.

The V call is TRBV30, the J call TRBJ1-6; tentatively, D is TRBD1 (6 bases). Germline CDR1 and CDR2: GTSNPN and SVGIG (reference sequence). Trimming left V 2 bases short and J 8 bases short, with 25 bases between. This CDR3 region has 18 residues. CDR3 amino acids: CAWSRHNPGAKGHSPLHF. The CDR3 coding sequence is TGTGCCTGGAGTCGGCATAATCCAGGGGCCAAAGGTCATTCACCCCTCCACTTT.

The CDR3 spells CASSLGGYGYGYTF. CDR3 bases: TGTGCCAGCAGCCTAGGCGGATATGGCTATGGCTACACCTTC. This chain links TRBV3-1 (or the pseudogene TRBV3-2) with TRBJ1-2; no definite D call. Germline assignment: CDR1 LGHDT and CDR2 YNNKEL (reference sequence). This CDR3 has 14 residues. The germline V and J ends were trimmed by 4 bases and 4 bases, with 13 bases remaining between them.

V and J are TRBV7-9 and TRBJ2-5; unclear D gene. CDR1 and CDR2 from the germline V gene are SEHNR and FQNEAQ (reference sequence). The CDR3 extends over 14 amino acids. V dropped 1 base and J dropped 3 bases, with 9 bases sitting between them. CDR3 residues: CASSLVTAEETQYF. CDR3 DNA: TGTGCCAGCAGCTTAGTTACAGCTGAAGAGACCCAGTACTTC.

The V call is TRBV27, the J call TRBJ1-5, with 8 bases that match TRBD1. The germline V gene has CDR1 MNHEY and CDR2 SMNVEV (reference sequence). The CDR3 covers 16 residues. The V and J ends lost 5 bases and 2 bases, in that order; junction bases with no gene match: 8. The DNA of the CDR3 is TGTGCCAGCAGTAAAACGACAGGGGCGGGCAATCAGCCCCAGCATTTT. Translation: CASSKTTGAGNQPQHF.

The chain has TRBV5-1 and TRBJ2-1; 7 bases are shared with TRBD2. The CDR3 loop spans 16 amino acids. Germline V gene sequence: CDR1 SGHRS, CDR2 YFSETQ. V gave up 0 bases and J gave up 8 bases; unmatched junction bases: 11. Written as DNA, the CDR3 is TGCGCCAGCAGCTTGGGTGGCGCGGGAGCGGGCGATGAGCAGTTCTTC. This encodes CASSLGGAGAGDEQFF.

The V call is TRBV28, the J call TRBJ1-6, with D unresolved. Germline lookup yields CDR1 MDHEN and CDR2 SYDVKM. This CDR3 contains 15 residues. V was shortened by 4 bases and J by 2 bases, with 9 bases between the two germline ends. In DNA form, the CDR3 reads TGTGCCAGCAGTTACCGAGGCGCCTATAATTCACCCCTCCACTTT. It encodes CASSYRGAYNSPLHF.

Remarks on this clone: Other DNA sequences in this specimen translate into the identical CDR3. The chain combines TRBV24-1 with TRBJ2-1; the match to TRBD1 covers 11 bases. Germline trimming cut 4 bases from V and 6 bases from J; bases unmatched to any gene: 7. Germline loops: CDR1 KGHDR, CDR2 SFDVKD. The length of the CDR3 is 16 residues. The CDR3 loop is CATSDPGQGARNEQFF. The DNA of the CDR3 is TGTGCCACCAGTGACCCAGGACAGGGGGCGCGCAATGAGCAGTTCTTC.

CDR3 bases: TGTGCCAGCAGCCAAGCTCGGCTAGCGGGAAACGAGCAGTACTTC. Its translation is CASSQARLAGNEQYF. This rearrangement joins TRBV3-1 (or the pseudogene TRBV3-2) to TRBJ2-7, with 9 nucleotides matching TRBD2. Germline V CDR1 and CDR2: LGHDT, YNNKEL (reference sequence). The V segment lost 1 base and the J segment 5 bases; nucleotides outside the gene matches: 6. The CDR3 length is 15 residues.

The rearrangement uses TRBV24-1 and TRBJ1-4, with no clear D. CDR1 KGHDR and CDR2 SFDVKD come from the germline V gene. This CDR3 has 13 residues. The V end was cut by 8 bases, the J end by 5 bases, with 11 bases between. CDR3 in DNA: TGTGCCACCACCCTCAACGGGAATGAAAAACTGTTTTTT. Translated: CATTLNGNEKLFF.

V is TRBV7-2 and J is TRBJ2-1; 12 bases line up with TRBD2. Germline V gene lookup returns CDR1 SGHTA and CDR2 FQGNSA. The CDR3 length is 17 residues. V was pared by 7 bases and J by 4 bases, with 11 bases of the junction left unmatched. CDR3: CASTQLAGGLSYNEQFF. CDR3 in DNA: TGTGCCAGCACCCAACTAGCGGGGGGTCTTTCTTACAATGAGCAGTTCTTC.

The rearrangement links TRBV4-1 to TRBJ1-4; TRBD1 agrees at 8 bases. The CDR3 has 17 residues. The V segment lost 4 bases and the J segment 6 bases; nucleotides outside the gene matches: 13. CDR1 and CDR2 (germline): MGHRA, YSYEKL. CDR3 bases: TGCGCCAGCAGCCGAACAGAGACAGGGGTAGGGGATGAAAAACTGTTTTTT. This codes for CASSRTETGVGDEKLFF.

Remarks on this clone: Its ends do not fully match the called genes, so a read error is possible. As DNA, the CDR3 is TGTGCTAGCACTCGCCCCCCGGAGGCCAGAGAGACCCAGTACTTC. Encoded protein: CASTRPPEARETQYF. V and J are TRBV7-7 and TRBJ2-5; D is possibly TRBD2 (5 bases). The CDR3 runs 15 residues. The germline gives CDR1 SSHAT, CDR2 FNYEAQ (reference sequence).

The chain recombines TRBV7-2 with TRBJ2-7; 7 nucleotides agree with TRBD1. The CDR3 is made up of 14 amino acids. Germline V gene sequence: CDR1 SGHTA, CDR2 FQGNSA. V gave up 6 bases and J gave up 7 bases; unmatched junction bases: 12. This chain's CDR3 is CASSVGTATLEQYF. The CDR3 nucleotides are TGTGCCAGCAGTGTTGGGACAGCTACTTTGGAGCAGTACTTC.

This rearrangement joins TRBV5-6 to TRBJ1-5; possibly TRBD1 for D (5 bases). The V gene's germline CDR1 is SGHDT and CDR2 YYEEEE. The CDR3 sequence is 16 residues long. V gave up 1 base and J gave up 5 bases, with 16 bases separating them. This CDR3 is CASSLWLGQVDQPQHF. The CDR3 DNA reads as TGTGCCAGCAGCTTGTGGTTGGGGCAGGTAGATCAGCCCCAGCATTTT. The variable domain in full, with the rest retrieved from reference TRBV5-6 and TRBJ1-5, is DAGVTQSPTHLIKTRGQQVTLRCSPKSGHDTVSWYQQALGQGPQFIFQYYEEEERQRGNFPDRFSGHQFPNYSSELNVNALLLGDSALYLCASSLWLGQVDQPQHFGDGTRLSIL.

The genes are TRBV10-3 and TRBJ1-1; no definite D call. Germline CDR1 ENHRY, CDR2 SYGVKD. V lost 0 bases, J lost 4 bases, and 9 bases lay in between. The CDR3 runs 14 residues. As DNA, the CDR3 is TGTGCCATCAGTGAGTCCGGGGAGATCACTGAAGCTTTCTTT. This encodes CAISESGEITEAFF.

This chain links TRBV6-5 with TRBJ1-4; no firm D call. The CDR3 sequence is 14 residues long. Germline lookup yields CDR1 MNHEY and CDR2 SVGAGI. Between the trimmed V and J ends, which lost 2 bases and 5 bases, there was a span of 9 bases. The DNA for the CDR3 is TGTGCCAGCAGTTACGGAGGGCTCAATGAAAAACTGTTTTTT. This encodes CASSYGGLNEKLFF.

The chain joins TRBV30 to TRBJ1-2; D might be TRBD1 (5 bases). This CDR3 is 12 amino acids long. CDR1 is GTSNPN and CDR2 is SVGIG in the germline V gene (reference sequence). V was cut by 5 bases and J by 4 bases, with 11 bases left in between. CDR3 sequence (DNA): TGTGCCTGGTCACAGGAAACCTATGGCTACACCTTC. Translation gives CAWSQETYGYTF.

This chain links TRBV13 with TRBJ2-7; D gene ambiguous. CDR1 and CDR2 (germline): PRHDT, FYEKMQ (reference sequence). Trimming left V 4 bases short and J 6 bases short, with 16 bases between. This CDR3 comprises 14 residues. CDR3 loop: CASSYPSGSREQYF. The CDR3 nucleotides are TGTGCCAGCAGCTACCCGTCCGGGTCGCGCGAGCAGTACTTC.

The CDR3 spells CASRGLAGNTDTQYF. The DNA for the CDR3 is TGTGCCAGCAGGGGGTTAGCGGGTAACACAGATACGCAGTATTTT. This sequence joins TRBV6-5 and TRBJ2-3; 7 nucleotides line up with TRBD2. In germline, CDR1 is MNHEY, CDR2 SVGAGI. V gave up 6 bases and J gave up 2 bases; unmatched junction bases: 8. The CDR3 covers 15 residues.

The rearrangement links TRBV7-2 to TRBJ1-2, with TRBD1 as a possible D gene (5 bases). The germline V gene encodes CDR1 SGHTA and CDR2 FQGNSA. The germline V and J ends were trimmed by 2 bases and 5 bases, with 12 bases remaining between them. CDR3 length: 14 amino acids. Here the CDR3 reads CASSLTQGRYGYTF. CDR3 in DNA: TGTGCCAGCAGCTTAACCCAGGGAAGATATGGCTACACCTTC.

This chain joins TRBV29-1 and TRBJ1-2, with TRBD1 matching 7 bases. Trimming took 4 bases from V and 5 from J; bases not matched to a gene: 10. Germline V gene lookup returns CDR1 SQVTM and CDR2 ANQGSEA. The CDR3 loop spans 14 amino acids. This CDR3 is CSVAQNRGRYGYTF. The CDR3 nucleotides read TGCAGCGTTGCCCAAAACAGGGGTAGATATGGCTACACCTTC.

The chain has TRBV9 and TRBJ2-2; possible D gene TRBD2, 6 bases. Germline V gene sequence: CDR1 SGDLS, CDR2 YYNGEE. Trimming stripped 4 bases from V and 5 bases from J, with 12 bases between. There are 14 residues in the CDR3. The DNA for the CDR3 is TGTGCCAGCAGCAACGCGCGGGGTACCGGGGAGCTGTTTTTT. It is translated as CASSNARGTGELFF.

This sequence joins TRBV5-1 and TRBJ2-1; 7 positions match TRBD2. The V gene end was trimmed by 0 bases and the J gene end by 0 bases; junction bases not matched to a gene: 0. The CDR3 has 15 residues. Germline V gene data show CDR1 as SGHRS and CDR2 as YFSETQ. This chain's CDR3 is CASSLGGSSYNEQFF. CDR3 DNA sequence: TGCGCCAGCAGCTTGGGCGGGAGCTCCTACAATGAGCAGTTCTTC.

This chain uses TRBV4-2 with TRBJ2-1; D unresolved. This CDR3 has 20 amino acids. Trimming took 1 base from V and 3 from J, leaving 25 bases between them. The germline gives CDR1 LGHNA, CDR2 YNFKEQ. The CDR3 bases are TGTGCCAGCAGCCAAGTTTCTTTAGAGACCGGTCGGGTGGACTACAATGAGCAGTTCTTC. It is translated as CASSQVSLETGRVDYNEQFF.

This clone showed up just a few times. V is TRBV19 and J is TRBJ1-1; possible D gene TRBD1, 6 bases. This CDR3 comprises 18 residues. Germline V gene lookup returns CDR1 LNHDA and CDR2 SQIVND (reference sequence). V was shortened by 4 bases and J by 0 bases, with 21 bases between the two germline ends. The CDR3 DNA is TGTGCCAGTAGTAACTACCGGGACACTCGCTTCATGAACACTGAAGCTTTCTTT. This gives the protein CASSNYRDTRFMNTEAFF. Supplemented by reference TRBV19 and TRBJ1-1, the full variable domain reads DGGITQSPKYLFRKEGQNVTLSCEQNLNHDAMYWYRQDPGQGLRLIYYSQIVNDFQKGDIAEGYSVSREKKESFPLTVTSAQKNPTAFYLCASSNYRDTRFMNTEAFFGQGTRLTVV.

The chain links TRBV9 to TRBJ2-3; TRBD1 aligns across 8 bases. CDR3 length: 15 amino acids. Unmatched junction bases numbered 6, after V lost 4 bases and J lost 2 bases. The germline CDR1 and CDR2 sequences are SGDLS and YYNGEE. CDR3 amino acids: CASSPGTGFTDTQYF. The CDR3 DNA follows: TGTGCCAGCAGCCCTGGGACAGGATTCACAGATACGCAGTATTTT. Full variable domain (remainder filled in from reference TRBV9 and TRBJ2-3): DSGVTQTPKHLITATGQRVTLRCSPRSGDLSVYWYQQSLDQGLQFLIQYYNGEERAKGNILERFSAQQFPDLHSELNLSSLELGDSALYFCASSPGTGFTDTQYFGPGTRLTVL.